What follows are 8 T cell receptor beta chains derived from one specimen sequenced in a study of blood T cell repertoires in COVID-19. The protocol was immunoSEQ multiplex PCR, while the TCRdb copy is restricted to in-frame clones and leaves out a portion. Of 19,000 or so clones listed, around 83% are singletons. The sequencing sample was made of peripheral blood. These receptors originate from a man between 65 and 80 years old with acute or convalescent COVID-19.

V is TRBV5-1 and J is TRBJ2-5, with a weak D call TRBD1 (6 bases). The V end lost 1 base, the J end lost 5 bases, and 12 bases lay between the germline ends. From germline, CDR1 is SGHRS and CDR2 YFSETQ. The CDR3 loop spans 14 amino acids. Here the CDR3 reads CASSLQGPAETQYF. The CDR3 DNA reads as TGCGCCAGCAGCTTGCAGGGGCCGGCGGAGACCCAGTACTTC.

J is TRBJ1-6 and V is TRBV5-6; TRBD1 is a possible D gene (6 bases). Deletions cut 4 bases from V and 7 bases from J, with 15 bases between. There are 15 residues in the CDR3. CDR1 and CDR2 (germline): SGHDT, YYEEEE. The chain's CDR3 is CASSRAGGLNSPLHF. The CDR3 DNA follows: TGTGCCAGCAGCCGCGCGGGGGGCCTAAATTCACCCCTCCACTTT.

The genes are TRBV19 and TRBJ1-2, with D hard to call. CDR1 is LNHDA and CDR2 is SQIVND in the germline V gene (reference sequence). The V end was cut by 4 bases, the J end by 1 base, with 4 bases between. The CDR3 length is 12 residues. DNA for the CDR3: TGTGCCAGTAGTAGTCGTAACTATGGCTACACCTTC. As protein: CASSSRNYGYTF.

In this sample, this clone turned up a few times. The chain has TRBV28 and TRBJ1-1, with 9 positions matching TRBD1. V dropped 5 bases and J dropped 4; count of bases not matched to a gene: 8. This CDR3 contains 15 residues. Germline loops: CDR1 MDHEN, CDR2 SYDVKM. The CDR3: CASSAGQGPSTEAFF. In DNA, the CDR3 is TGTGCCAGCAGTGCGGGACAGGGTCCCAGCACTGAAGCTTTCTTT.

The chain has TRBV28 and TRBJ1-4; 8 positions match TRBD1. J gave up 2 bases and V 4 bases, and 6 bases lay outside the gene matches. Germline values: CDR1 MDHEN, CDR2 SYDVKM. The CDR3 extends over 16 amino acids. The CDR3 loop reads CASSSPGGATNEKLFF. DNA for the CDR3: TGTGCCAGCAGTTCCCCAGGGGGCGCGACTAATGAAAAACTGTTTTTT.

The gene calls are TRBV6-4 and TRBJ2-7; D may be TRBD1 (6 bases). CDR3 length equals 16 residues. In germline, CDR1 is MRHNA, CDR2 SNTAGT. V shed 8 bases and J shed 2 bases, with 22 bases lying between them. The CDR3 region is CASPDSGVQSPYEQYF. In DNA, the CDR3 is TGTGCCAGCCCGGACTCAGGGGTCCAAAGTCCCTACGAGCAGTACTTC.

The chain carries TRBV2 and TRBJ2-7, with D possibly being TRBD2 (5 bases). The ends were cut back, 6 bases at V and 4 bases at J, with 13 bases in the middle. The CDR3 runs 13 residues. Germline V gene data show CDR1 as SNHLY and CDR2 as FYNNEI. The CDR3 here is CASSFLGRYEQYF. In nucleotides, the CDR3 is TGTGCCAGCAGCTTCCTGGGGAGATACGAGCAGTACTTC.

The rearrangement uses TRBV2 and TRBJ1-3; the D gene is possibly TRBD1 (5 bases). The V end lost 7 bases, the J end lost 4 bases, and 23 bases lay between the germline ends. This CDR3 has 17 amino acids. Per germline, CDR1 SNHLY and CDR2 FYNNEI. In DNA form, the CDR3 reads TGTGCCAGCACCCCGGACCCCCCAGGGCGAGACGGAAACACCATATATTTT. This gives the protein CASTPDPPGRDGNTIYF.